The 19 T cell receptor beta chains below all came from one sample that was sequenced in a study of cytomegalovirus exposure and HLA in healthy donors. Primers: 60 Vbeta forward and 13 Jbeta reverse. The protocol was immunoSEQ multiplex PCR, while the TCRdb copy is restricted to in-frame clones and leaves out a portion. This table has 150,000 or so clones, about three quarters appearing once. The sample was PBMCs. These TCRs come from a middle-aged woman in good health and CMV-seropositive.

The gene calls are TRBV27 and TRBJ1-1; TRBD1 might be the D (6 bases). Trimming left V 6 bases short and J 3 bases short, with 11 bases between. The CDR3 sequence is 13 residues long. The V gene's germline CDR1 is MNHEY and CDR2 SMNVEV (reference sequence). The DNA for the CDR3 is TGTGCCAGCAGGAGGACAGCTGACACTGAAGCTTTCTTT. This codes for CASRRTADTEAFF.

This chain uses TRBV30 with TRBJ2-6; D is unresolved. The length of the CDR3 is 13 residues. Trimming left V 1 base short and J 1 base short, with 2 bases between. In germline, CDR1 is GTSNPN, CDR2 SVGIG (reference sequence). CDR3 sequence (DNA): TGTGCCTGGAGTGCGTCTGGGGCCAACGTCCTGACTTTC. Translated, it gives CAWSASGANVLTF.

The chain links TRBV6-5 to TRBJ2-7; 11 bases match TRBD2. CDR3 size: 16 residues. V lost 4 bases and J lost 4; bases outside the gene matches: 9. Germline CDR1 and CDR2: MNHEY and SVGAGI. CDR3 amino acids: CASSSTGLADTYEQYF. CDR3 bases: TGTGCCAGCAGTTCCACGGGACTAGCGGATACTTACGAGCAGTACTTC.

The table lists this clone with a few counts. This CDR3 reads CASSVGHLSTYEQYF. The CDR3 bases are TGTGCCAGCAGCGTCGGACACCTCAGCACCTACGAGCAGTACTTC. V is TRBV9 and J is TRBJ2-7; a weak D match, TRBD1 (5 bases). V was pared by 2 bases and J by 2 bases, with 14 bases between. This CDR3 comprises 15 residues. Germline-derived CDR1 and CDR2 are SGDLS and YYNGEE.

The rearrangement uses TRBV5-1 and TRBJ1-3; D ambiguous. CDR1 is SGHRS, CDR2 YFSETQ, per germline. V dropped 0 bases and J dropped 2 bases, with 12 bases sitting between them. The CDR3 runs 16 residues. The CDR3 DNA follows: TGCGCCAGCAGCTTGGGGACTTGGCTAGCTGGAAACACCATATATTTT. Protein: CASSLGTWLAGNTIYF.

The chain recombines TRBV7-9 with TRBJ1-2; 7 bases are shared with TRBD1. In germline, CDR1 is SEHNR, CDR2 FQNEAQ (reference sequence). V shed 6 bases and J 2 bases; nucleotides not matched to a gene: 3. CDR3 size: 13 residues. The CDR3 loop is CASSQQGNYGYTF. For the CDR3, the DNA is TGTGCCAGCAGTCAACAGGGGAACTATGGCTACACCTTC.

This chain uses TRBV11-2 with TRBJ2-2; 11 bases match TRBD1. The CDR3 has 15 amino acids. V lost 4 bases, J lost 5 bases, and 3 bases stayed unmatched. Per the germline V gene, CDR1 is SGHAT and CDR2 is FQNNGV. The CDR3 loop is CASSSGTGGTGELFF. The CDR3 DNA follows: TGTGCCAGCAGCTCCGGGACAGGGGGAACCGGGGAGCTGTTTTTT.

The chain combines TRBV2 with TRBJ1-3; 7 nucleotides line up with TRBD1. V trimming: 9 bases; J trimming: 4 bases; junction bases outside the gene matches: 15. Germline CDR1 and CDR2: SNHLY and FYNNEI. CDR3 length: 16 amino acids. The CDR3 protein is CASTEQGKLAGNTIYF. The CDR3 nucleotides read TGTGCCAGTACAGAACAGGGGAAATTAGCCGGAAACACCATATATTTT.

The chain joins TRBV15 to TRBJ2-6; a weak D match, TRBD1 (6 bases). CDR1 LNHNV and CDR2 YYDKDF come from the germline V gene (reference sequence). Trimming left V 3 bases short and J 14 bases short, with 8 bases between. The CDR3 is 11 amino acids. CDR3 DNA sequence: TGTGCCACCAGCAGGGACAGCTTCCTGACTTTC. Its protein product is CATSRDSFLTF.

This clone turned up a few times. The V call is TRBV7-6, the J call TRBJ2-7, with D perhaps TRBD2 (5 bases). This CDR3 is 13 amino acids long. CDR1 and CDR2 (germline): SGHVS, FNYEAQ. Trimming took off 0 bases at V and 7 bases at J, with 10 bases between the two ends. The CDR3 here is CASSLALEREQYF. Here the CDR3 DNA reads TGTGCCAGCAGCTTAGCCCTCGAGCGGGAGCAGTACTTC.

In DNA form, the CDR3 reads TGTGCCAGCAGGACTACAGGGGCTCATGGCTACACCTTC. Protein product: CASRTTGAHGYTF. The chain has TRBV7-9 and TRBJ1-2, with 7 bases lining up with TRBD1. Losses at the gene ends were 6 bases for V and 6 bases for J; bases not matched to a gene: 7. Germline V gene data show CDR1 as SEHNR and CDR2 as FQNEAQ (reference sequence). The CDR3 runs 13 residues.

A remark on this clone: The CDR3 carries no conserved terminal phenylalanine or tryptophan, so it likely arises from a read error. This rearrangement joins TRBV6-5 to TRBJ1-2; a weak D match, TRBD1 (5 bases). Trimming pared 6 bases from V and 3 bases from J, leaving 17 bases between. This CDR3 is built from 15 residues. Germline assignment: CDR1 MNHEY and CDR2 SVGAGI. The CDR3 loop is CASSPGTEGHYGYTC. CDR3 bases: TGTGCCAGCAGCCCAGGGACCGAGGGACACTATGGCTACACCTGC.

The chain has TRBV5-4 and TRBJ2-7; 9 bases are a match to TRBD2. With 0 bases clipped from V and 11 bases from J, the junction kept 12 bases outside the gene matches. The CDR3 has 15 residues. Germline loops: CDR1 SGHNT, CDR2 YYREEE (reference sequence). CDR3 protein: CASSLDPSRGGLEYF. The CDR3 coding sequence is TGTGCCAGCAGCTTGGACCCCTCGCGGGGGGGTTTGGAGTACTTC.

The rearrangement joins TRBV27 to TRBJ2-3; 12 bases fit TRBD2. CDR1 and CDR2 (germline): MNHEY, SMNVEV (reference sequence). V was pared by 6 bases and J by 7 bases, with 8 bases of the junction left unmatched. The CDR3 length is 15 residues. The CDR3 is CASSKLAGGFNTQYF. CDR3 coding DNA: TGTGCCAGCAGCAAACTAGCGGGGGGTTTTAATACGCAGTATTTT.

The DNA for the CDR3 is TGTGCCAGTAGTATTTTGGTTATACGGGGGAACACTGAAGCTTTCTTT. It translates to CASSILVIRGNTEAFF. V and J are TRBV19 and TRBJ1-1; D not certain. Per germline, CDR1 LNHDA and CDR2 SQIVND (reference sequence). The length of the CDR3 is 16 residues. Trimming removed 3 bases from V and 1 base from J, with 15 bases in between.

The chain links TRBV5-4 to TRBJ1-2; 9 nucleotides align to TRBD1. Germline CDR1 reads SGHNT; CDR2 reads YYREEE (reference sequence). The V gene end was trimmed by 4 bases and the J gene end by 5 bases; junction bases not matched to a gene: 9. CDR3 length: 15 amino acids. CDR3 sequence reads: CASSPTGGVGYGYTF. The CDR3 coding sequence is TGTGCCAGCAGCCCAACAGGGGGCGTCGGATATGGCTACACCTTC.

The rearrangement joins TRBV5-4 to TRBJ2-1; possible D gene TRBD1, 7 bases. The CDR3 runs to 15 residues. CDR1 is SGHNT and CDR2 is YYREEE in the germline V gene (reference sequence). Trimming removed 6 bases from V and 6 bases from J, with 19 bases in between. This CDR3 is CASTNQGGPGNEQFF. The CDR3 DNA is TGTGCCAGCACCAATCAGGGGGGCCCGGGCAATGAGCAGTTCTTC.

The gene calls are TRBV7-9 and TRBJ1-3; 7 bases are shared with TRBD1. This CDR3 comprises 16 residues. The germline V gene has CDR1 SEHNR and CDR2 FQNEAQ (reference sequence). The V and J ends lost 0 bases and 0 bases, in that order; junction bases with no gene match: 2. CDR3 coding DNA: TGTGCCAGCAGCTTAGCGACAGGGAGCTCTGGAAACACCATATATTTT. Amino acid sequence: CASSLATGSSGNTIYF.

Regarding this clone: Other DNA sequences in this sample translate to the same CDR3. The rearrangement uses TRBV19 and TRBJ1-1; no reliable D call. The germline V gene encodes CDR1 LNHDA and CDR2 SQIVND (reference sequence). Trimming pared 3 bases from V and 4 bases from J, leaving 12 bases between. The CDR3 length is 14 residues. CDR3 sequence: CASSIRGVATEAFF. CDR3 DNA: TGTGCCAGTAGTATCCGCGGGGTGGCCACTGAAGCTTTCTTT. The full variable domain, its missing parts supplied by reference TRBV19 and TRBJ1-1, is DGGITQSPKYLFRKEGQNVTLSCEQNLNHDAMYWYRQDPGQGLRLIYYSQIVNDFQKGDIAEGYSVSREKKESFPLTVTSAQKNPTAFYLCASSIRGVATEAFFGQGTRLTVV.